A single sample gave rise to the 32 T cell receptor beta chains below, sequenced in a study of blood T cells in healthy people across ages. Together with a sample-barcoded 5' primer, a J-beta primer mix was included in a second PCR lasting about 7 to 12 cycles. Via MiXCR, TCRdb re-called the 5' RACE reads, giving one row per CDR3 protein. The sample yields some 880,000 distinct CDR3 sequences, 35% to 40% seen once. The sample comprised blood. The receptors were gathered from a man younger than 35 in good health.

This clonotype was counted only a few times. This chain connects TRBV9 to TRBJ1-2; tentatively, D is TRBD1 (5 bases). The ends were cut back, 0 bases at V and 4 bases at J, with 10 bases in the middle. The CDR3 length is 14 residues. The germline V gene has CDR1 SGDLS and CDR2 YYNGEE. For the CDR3, the DNA is TGTGCCAGCAGCGTAGGGTCAGGGCTCTATGGCTACACCTTC. Its translation: CASSVGSGLYGYTF.

The V and J genes are TRBV4-3 and TRBJ1-2, with a tentative D call TRBD1 (5 bases). Deletions cut 2 bases from V and 0 bases from J, with 10 bases between. Germline V gene lookup returns CDR1 LGHNA and CDR2 YSLEER. CDR3 length equals 15 residues. The CDR3 region is CASSQWGLANYGYTF. The CDR3 region has the DNA TGCGCCAGCAGCCAATGGGGACTCGCTAACTATGGCTACACCTTC.

The V and J genes are TRBV12-3 or TRBV12-4 and TRBJ1-5; a possible D gene is TRBD1 (5 bases). Trimming removed 6 bases at V and 11 bases at J, with 14 bases between. The CDR3 spans 12 residues. Here the CDR3 reads CASSLGDPSQHF. Here the CDR3 DNA reads TGTGCCAGCAGCCTTGGGGACCCTTCCCAGCATTTT.

This clonotype was found many times. The chain carries TRBV12-3 or TRBV12-4 and TRBJ2-1, with D possibly TRBD1 on 5 matching bases. The CDR3 contains 14 residues. The V gene lost 5 bases and the J gene lost 7 bases, with 15 bases spanning the gap. The CDR3 DNA reads TGTGCCAGCAGTCCCACGAAGGGGATTAATGAGCAGTTCTTC. Translation gives CASSPTKGINEQFF.

The rearrangement links TRBV4-3 to TRBJ2-5; 7 nucleotides line up with TRBD1. Germline V gene data show CDR1 as LGHNA and CDR2 as YSLEER. The CDR3 spans 16 residues. V trimming: 2 bases; J trimming: 12 bases; junction bases outside the gene matches: 18. The CDR3 spells CASSQHIGQGVGVEYF. The CDR3 DNA sequence: TGCGCCAGCAGCCAACATATCGGTCAGGGGGTAGGAGTGGAGTACTTC.

This clonotype was seen more than once but under ten times. The chain carries TRBV12-3 or TRBV12-4 and TRBJ1-2; 9 nucleotides match TRBD1. The CDR3 totals 15 residues. J was trimmed by 6 bases and V by 5 bases; bases with no gene match: 10. The CDR3 protein is CASSRAGTGIHGYTF. Written as DNA, the CDR3 is TGTGCCAGCAGTCGAGCCGGGACAGGGATCCATGGCTACACCTTC.

This clonotype has at least ten counts. The chain carries TRBV7-9 and TRBJ2-7, with 7 bases identical to TRBD1. J gave up 2 bases and V 5 bases, and 6 bases lay outside the gene matches. The CDR3 is 14 residues long. Germline V gene sequence: CDR1 SEHNR, CDR2 FQNEAQ (reference sequence). CDR3 residues: CASSGGQRPYEQYF. DNA of the CDR3: TGTGCCAGCAGCGGGGGACAGCGACCCTACGAGCAGTACTTC. Combining the CDR3 with reference TRBV7-9 and TRBJ2-7 gives the whole variable domain DTGVSQNPRHKITKRGQNVTFRCDPISEHNRLYWYRQTLGQGPEFLTYFQNEAQLEKSRLLSDRFSAERPKGSFSTLEIQRTEQGDSAMYLCASSGGQRPYEQYFGPGTRLTVT.

With respect to this clonotype: It is unclear where the CDR3 begins or ends on the DNA, so no DNA is shown, and the CDR3 is as TCRdb lists it. This chain joins TRBV6-2 or TRBV6-3 and TRBJ1-2; TRBD1 was called by the table and not checked on the DNA. The CDR3 region is 14 residues in length, termini included. Germline V gene sequence: CDR1 MNHEY, CDR2 SVGEGT. CDR3 region: CATKDRDGNYGCTF.

This clonotype showed up many times. A read error may account for a junction end that differs from germline. The V and J genes are TRBV6-5 and TRBJ2-5; D may be TRBD2 (5 bases). The CDR3 has 13 amino acids. CDR1 is MNHEY, CDR2 SVGAGI, per germline. Here the CDR3 reads CASSYSGGETQYF. The CDR3 bases are TGTGCCAGCAGCTACTCGGGCGGGGAGACCCAGTACTTC.

The chain joins TRBV9 to TRBJ2-1, with 10 bases matching TRBD2. The end of the DNA aligns better with TRBJ2-7, so the J call may be wrong. This CDR3 is 16 amino acids long. Germline CDR1 is SGDLS and CDR2 is YYNGEE. The CDR3, as DNA: TGTGCCAGCAGCCCGGGGACTAGCGAGTCCTACAATGAGCAGTACTTC. This translates into CASSPGTSESYNEQYF.

The chain recombines TRBV10-3 with TRBJ2-5; D gene uncertain. V lost 4 bases to trimming and J lost 2 bases, with 8 bases between them. Germline CDR1 is ENHRY and CDR2 is SYGVKD. The length of the CDR3 is 13 residues. Here the CDR3 DNA reads TGTGCCATCAGTGGAGGCAGGCAAGAGACCCAGTACTTC. The encoded protein is CAISGGRQETQYF.

This clonotype was detected once. This sequence joins TRBV7-9 and TRBJ2-1, with 7 bases aligning to TRBD1. Trimming removed 4 bases from V and 6 bases from J; junction bases left unmatched: 6. The CDR3 is 14 amino acids. The germline V gene encodes CDR1 SEHNR and CDR2 FQNEAQ (reference sequence). The DNA of the CDR3 is TGTGCCAGCAGCTACAGGGGCATTGGCAATGAGCAGTTCTTC. Translated: CASSYRGIGNEQFF.

The genes are TRBV2 and TRBJ2-1; D is possibly TRBD1 (6 bases). CDR1 is SNHLY, CDR2 FYNNEI, per germline. The CDR3 has 15 amino acids. Deletions cut 7 bases from V and 8 bases from J, with 21 bases between. CDR3 sequence (DNA): TGTGCCAGCACGACCCTCGGGACATACAGCGATGAGCAGTTCTTC. This translates into CASTTLGTYSDEQFF.

The J gene is TRBJ2-2, the V gene TRBV7-2; 7 bases line up with TRBD2. J was trimmed by 7 bases and V by 2 bases; bases with no gene match: 10. The CDR3 spans 16 residues. Germline assignment: CDR1 SGHTA and CDR2 FQGNSA. The CDR3 sequence: CASSLRGSGLSGELFF. In nucleotides, the CDR3 is TGTGCCAGCAGCTTAAGGGGTAGCGGGTTAAGCGGGGAGCTGTTTTTT.

This chain uses TRBV7-9 with TRBJ2-7; the D call may be TRBD1 or TRBD2 (5 bases each). This CDR3 is built from 14 residues. Trimming cost V 5 bases and J 6 bases, with 17 bases left between them. CDR1 is SEHNR, CDR2 FQNEAQ, per germline (reference sequence). The CDR3 sequence is CASSTRDPLVEQYF. DNA of the CDR3: TGTGCCAGCAGCACAAGGGACCCCCTCGTCGAGCAGTACTTC.

The chain has TRBV5-1 and TRBJ1-4; TRBD1 matches at 7 bases. Looked up from germline, CDR1 is SGHRS and CDR2 is YFSETQ. The J segment lost 7 bases and the V segment lost 3 bases, leaving 6 bases of the junction unmatched. The CDR3 contains 14 residues. CDR3 protein: CASSSPGQTEKLFF. The CDR3 DNA is TGCGCCAGCAGCTCCCCGGGACAGACTGAAAAACTGTTTTTT.

There are a few counts of this clonotype. This chain joins TRBV5-5 and TRBJ2-7; D is ambiguous. Germline assignment: CDR1 SGHKS and CDR2 YYEKEE (reference sequence). The CDR3 consists of 12 residues. V was clipped by 4 bases and J by 7 bases, with 12 bases between them. CDR3 sequence reads: CASSDPMGEQYF. Here the CDR3 DNA reads TGTGCCAGCAGCGACCCAATGGGGGAGCAGTACTTC. Full variable domain (missing parts from reference TRBV5-5 and TRBJ2-7): DAGVTQSPTHLIKTRGQQVTLRCSPISGHKSVSWYQQVLGQGPQFIFQYYEKEERGRGNFPDRFSARQFPNYSSELNVNALLLGDSALYLCASSDPMGEQYFGPGTRLTVT.

This clonotype was seen a handful of times. The chain couples TRBV29-1 to TRBJ2-5, with 7 bases lining up with TRBD1. Trimming at V came to 6 bases and at J to 4 bases, leaving 5 bases not matched to a gene. The CDR3 is 12 residues long. CDR1 SQVTM and CDR2 ANQGSEA come from the germline V gene. The CDR3 DNA follows: TGCAGCGTCACCAACAGGGGAGAGACCCAGTACTTC. The encoded protein is CSVTNRGETQYF.

This clonotype was recorded at least ten times. This chain connects TRBV3-1 to TRBJ2-7; tentatively, D is TRBD1 (6 bases). V lost 1 base to trimming and J lost 1 base, with 14 bases between them. In germline, CDR1 is LGHDT, CDR2 YNNKEL (reference sequence). The CDR3 is made up of 16 amino acids. The chain's CDR3 is CASSQVPQGKSYEQYF. The CDR3 nucleotides are TGTGCCAGCAGCCAAGTCCCACAGGGTAAATCCTACGAGCAGTACTTC.

V is TRBV11-3 and J is TRBJ2-7; the D is unclear. Trimming left V 0 bases short and J 0 bases short, with 6 bases between. Germline CDR1 is SGHNT and CDR2 is YENEEA. The length of the CDR3 is 14 residues. CDR3 residues: CASSLDGNSYEQYF. The CDR3 DNA is TGTGCCAGCAGCTTAGACGGTAACTCCTACGAGCAGTACTTC.

This clonotype showed up many times. The chain has TRBV7-9 and TRBJ2-5; no clear D gene. Germline lookup yields CDR1 SEHNR and CDR2 FQNEAQ (reference sequence). V was pared by 2 bases and J by 4 bases, with 14 bases between. The CDR3 totals 15 residues. The CDR3 sequence is CASSLPEGPRETQYF. The CDR3 nucleotides are TGTGCCAGCAGCTTACCTGAAGGTCCGCGAGAGACCCAGTACTTC.

This clonotype turned up a few times. This sequence joins TRBV7-2 and TRBJ2-3, with 7 bases matching TRBD2. CDR1 is SGHTA and CDR2 is FQGNSA in the germline V gene. V lost 10 bases to trimming and J lost 9 bases; unmatched junction nucleotides: 13. This CDR3 is 13 amino acids long. CDR3 nucleotides: TGTGCCACCGGGGTGGCGGGGGTAGGAACGCAGTATTTT. This codes for CATGVAGVGTQYF.

This clonotype has only a few counts. The chain links TRBV20-1 to TRBJ2-3; D gene unclear. CDR1 DFQATT and CDR2 SNEGSKA come from the germline V gene (reference sequence). V lost 1 base, J lost 4 bases, and 6 bases lay in between. CDR3 length: 12 residues. This chain's CDR3 is CSARGASDTQYF. Written as DNA, the CDR3 is TGCAGTGCTAGAGGGGCTTCAGATACGCAGTATTTT.

V gene TRBV29-1 combines with J gene TRBJ2-1; no definite D call. CDR1 and CDR2 from the germline V gene are SQVTM and ANQGSEA. The CDR3 covers 13 residues. The V gene lost 0 bases and the J gene lost 9 bases, with 12 bases spanning the gap. The CDR3 DNA reads as TGCAGCGTTGAAGAAAGTCGAGGCACTGAGCAGTTCTTC. Translated: CSVEESRGTEQFF.

The CDR3 region has the DNA TGTGCCAGCACCTCAGGGAGCGGACACTCTGGGGCCAACGTCCTGACTTTC. Its protein product is CASTSGSGHSGANVLTF. The rearrangement uses TRBV25-1 and TRBJ2-6, with D perhaps given as TRBD1 or TRBD2 (5 bases each). This CDR3 is built from 17 residues. From germline, CDR1 is MGHDK and CDR2 SYGVNS. V lost 7 bases to trimming and J lost 0 bases, with 16 bases between them.

This rearrangement joins TRBV7-2 to TRBJ2-4, with D perhaps TRBD1 (6 bases). The J call is doubtful: the DNA matches TRBJ2-7 better. Germline values: CDR1 SGHTA, CDR2 FQGNSA. The CDR3 spans 15 residues. The CDR3 region is CASSLAGAAPYEQYF. The CDR3 DNA reads as TGTGCCAGCAGCTTAGCGGGGGCAGCACCCTACGAGCAGTACTTC.

This clonotype occurred a few times. The rearrangement uses TRBV20-1 and TRBJ1-2; D is unresolved. This CDR3 has 12 residues. Germline loops: CDR1 DFQATT, CDR2 SNEGSKA (reference sequence). With 2 bases removed from V and 7 bases from J, the gap between germline ends came to 11 bases. The CDR3 sequence is CSARPTAGGYTF. CDR3 nucleotide sequence: TGCAGTGCTAGACCAACAGCGGGTGGCTACACCTTC.

In regard to this clonotype: A much larger clone lies one base from this, so it may be a read error. The chain is built from TRBV7-9 and TRBJ1-2; 7 nucleotides line up with TRBD1. Germline CDR1 SEHNR, CDR2 FQNEAQ (reference sequence). The CDR3 is 15 residues long. CDR3 in DNA: TGTGCCAGCTGCTTATCCGGGACAGCGGTTCGTGGCTACACCTTC. It encodes CASCLSGTAVRGYTF.

This clonotype was counted ten times or more. The chain couples TRBV7-9 to TRBJ2-1; a possible D gene is TRBD2 (6 bases). CDR3 size: 16 residues. Germline values: CDR1 SEHNR, CDR2 FQNEAQ (reference sequence). V lost 1 base, J lost 8 bases, and 18 bases lay in between. CDR3 bases: TGTGCCAGCAGCTTAGGTCAGCGAGGAGGGGTTTATGAGCAGTTCTTC. Amino acid sequence: CASSLGQRGGVYEQFF.

This clonotype was seen only a few times. The J gene is TRBJ2-2, the V gene TRBV4-3; 7 nucleotides agree with TRBD1. In germline, CDR1 is LGHNA, CDR2 YSLEER. The CDR3 runs to 14 residues. The V gene end was trimmed by 1 base and the J gene end by 7 bases; junction bases not matched to a gene: 3. CDR3: CASSQGQGIGELFF. CDR3 nucleotide sequence: TGCGCCAGCAGCCAAGGACAGGGTATCGGGGAGCTGTTTTTT.

This clonotype showed up just a few times. The CDR3 sequence: CSARGNGQGNYEQYF. In nucleotides, the CDR3 is TGCAGTGCTAGGGGAAACGGACAGGGGAACTACGAGCAGTACTTC. V and J are TRBV20-1 and TRBJ2-7, with 9 nucleotides matching TRBD1. Germline CDR1 reads DFQATT; CDR2 reads SNEGSKA (reference sequence). Losses at the gene ends were 3 bases for V and 3 bases for J; bases not matched to a gene: 9. The CDR3 has 15 residues.

The chain joins TRBV25-1 to TRBJ1-6; D remains ambiguous. V lost 2 bases and J 13 bases, leaving 9 bases between the germline ends. The germline V gene has CDR1 MGHDK and CDR2 SYGVNS. The CDR3 runs 12 residues. CDR3 sequence reads: CASSERGTPLHF. The CDR3 nucleotides read TGTGCCAGCAGTGAAAGAGGAACGCCCCTCCACTTT. Full variable domain (missing parts from reference TRBV25-1 and TRBJ1-6): EADIYQTPRYLVIGTGKKITLECSQTMGHDKMYWYQQDPGMELHLIHYSYGVNSTEKGDLSSESTVSRIRTEHFPLTLESARPSHTSQYLCASSERGTPLHFGNGTRLTVT.